This entry lists 15 T cell receptor beta chains sequenced from one sample in a study of blood T cell repertoires in COVID-19. Measured with immunoSEQ multiplex PCR; TCRdb has only the in-frame clones, and not every one. The sample records more than 85,000 clones, almost 80% being singletons. Sequencing used peripheral blood. Receptors originate from a woman older than 75 with active or convalescent COVID-19.

The chain carries TRBV28 and TRBJ1-1; D unclear. Germline CDR1 is MDHEN and CDR2 is SYDVKM. Trimming removed 5 bases at V and 6 bases at J, with 16 bases between. The length of the CDR3 is 14 residues. CDR3 nucleotide sequence: TGTGCCAGCAGTCCCTTACCGGGGATTCCTGAAGCTTTCTTT. Its translation: CASSPLPGIPEAFF.

In its sample, this clone was seen once. The CDR3 here is CASSYQYNEQFF. The CDR3 DNA reads as TGTGCCAGCAGTTACCAGTACAATGAGCAGTTCTTC. This chain joins TRBV28 and TRBJ2-1; no reliable D call. The CDR3 consists of 12 residues. Germline-derived CDR1 and CDR2 are MDHEN and SYDVKM. V lost 4 bases and J 4 bases, leaving 5 bases between the germline ends. Combining the CDR3 with reference TRBV28 and TRBJ2-1 gives the whole variable domain DVKVTQSSRYLVKRTGEKVFLECVQDMDHENMFWYRQDPGLGLRLIYFSYDVKMKEKGDIPEGYSVSREKKERFSLILESASTNQTSMYLCASSYQYNEQFFGPGTRLTVL.

The chain recombines TRBV7-2 with TRBJ2-7; 8 nucleotides agree with TRBD1. Germline values: CDR1 SGHTA, CDR2 FQGNSA. With V trimmed by 5 bases and J by 0 bases, 6 bases remained unmatched. The CDR3 spans 15 residues. CDR3 sequence reads: CASSPGGASSYEQYF. The CDR3 DNA sequence: TGTGCCAGCAGCCCAGGGGGCGCCAGCTCCTACGAGCAGTACTTC.

The chain recombines TRBV7-2 with TRBJ2-7; 8 bases line up with TRBD1. CDR3 length: 14 residues. Trimming cost V 5 bases and J 2 bases; bases outside gene matches: 5. Germline CDR1 reads SGHTA; CDR2 reads FQGNSA. CDR3 residues: CASSVRQGTYEQYF. Written as DNA, the CDR3 is TGTGCCAGCAGCGTCCGACAGGGGACCTACGAGCAGTACTTC.

CDR3 DNA: TGTGCCAGCAGTTTCCTTGGCCTAGGCACAGATACGCAGTATTTT. Protein: CASSFLGLGTDTQYF. The chain carries TRBV6-1 and TRBJ2-3; D is unresolved. Deletions cut 5 bases from V and 1 base from J, with 13 bases between. Per the germline V gene, CDR1 is MNHNS and CDR2 is SASEGT. This CDR3 comprises 15 residues.

This clone was counted between two and nine times. Here the CDR3 reads CASSERREDTNEQFF. The CDR3 coding sequence is TGTGCCAGCAGTGAACGGCGGGAGGATACCAATGAGCAGTTCTTC. The V call is TRBV2, the J call TRBJ2-1, with 8 positions matching TRBD2. Germline-derived CDR1 and CDR2 are SNHLY and FYNNEI. Unmatched junction bases numbered 6, after V lost 2 bases and J lost 6 bases. The CDR3 sequence is 15 residues long.

The sample holds one count of this clone. The chain carries TRBV2 and TRBJ2-1; 8 bases are shared with TRBD1. Germline assignment: CDR1 SNHLY and CDR2 FYNNEI. After removal of 6 bases from V and 3 bases from J, the junction contained 7 bases not matched to a gene. The CDR3 runs to 15 residues. This CDR3 is CASSINRGFYNEQFF. CDR3 nucleotides: TGTGCCAGCAGCATAAACAGGGGGTTCTACAATGAGCAGTTCTTC.

V is TRBV7-9 and J is TRBJ1-3, with D uncertain. Germline CDR1 is SEHNR and CDR2 is FQNEAQ (reference sequence). The CDR3 spans 16 residues. V lost 1 base, J lost 0 bases, and 10 bases lay in between. The CDR3 region is CASSLGSLNSGNTIYF. The CDR3 region has the DNA TGTGCCAGCAGCTTAGGCAGTCTCAACTCTGGAAACACCATATATTTT.

The gene calls are TRBV6-5 and TRBJ1-2; TRBD1 matches at 8 bases. The J segment lost 7 bases and the V segment lost 8 bases, leaving 12 bases of the junction unmatched. Germline CDR1 MNHEY, CDR2 SVGAGI. This CDR3 spans 14 amino acids. The CDR3: CASAPRRTGFGYTF. CDR3 DNA: TGTGCCAGCGCCCCAAGACGGACAGGGTTTGGCTACACCTTC.

This clone was seen a few times. V and J are TRBV3-1 (or the pseudogene TRBV3-2) and TRBJ1-6, with no clear D. The CDR3 spans 13 residues. The ends were cut back, 2 bases at V and 13 bases at J, with 12 bases in the middle. The germline CDR1 and CDR2 sequences are LGHDT and YNNKEL (reference sequence). CDR3 in amino acids: CASSQSDVSPLHF. DNA for the CDR3: TGTGCCAGCAGCCAAAGCGACGTCTCCCCCCTCCACTTT.

Only one count was recorded for this clone. The V gene is TRBV19, the J gene TRBJ2-1; D perhaps matches TRBD1 (5 bases). This CDR3 is 16 amino acids long. Trimming took 6 bases from V and 4 from J, leaving 19 bases between them. Germline V gene sequence: CDR1 LNHDA, CDR2 SQIVND (reference sequence). The CDR3 reads CASSTTAGQRYNEQFF. The CDR3, as DNA: TGTGCCAGTAGCACTACCGCCGGACAACGGTACAATGAGCAGTTCTTC.

This clone came up once. V usage is TRBV5-1 and J usage is TRBJ2-3; D remains unclear. The germline V gene encodes CDR1 SGHRS and CDR2 YFSETQ. V was shortened by 4 bases and J by 2 bases, with 11 bases between the two germline ends. The CDR3 is 14 residues long. The CDR3 protein is CASSPGEITDTQYF. The CDR3 DNA follows: TGCGCCAGCAGCCCGGGTGAAATCACAGATACGCAGTATTTT.

The rearrangement links TRBV5-1 to TRBJ2-1; 9 bases agree with TRBD2. CDR1 and CDR2 (germline): SGHRS, YFSETQ. This CDR3 comprises 16 residues. The junction had 8 bases not matched to a gene; V was cut back by 3 bases and J by 4 bases. CDR3 protein: CASSWGRGGSYNEQFF. DNA of the CDR3: TGCGCCAGCAGCTGGGGGCGGGGGGGCTCTTACAATGAGCAGTTCTTC.

This clone was detected once. The chain uses TRBV12-3 or TRBV12-4 and TRBJ2-7, with unresolved D. This CDR3 spans 13 amino acids. V lost 6 bases, J lost 1 base, and 10 bases lay in between. DNA of the CDR3: TGTGCCAGCAGCCGTCAGGTTTCCTACGAGCAGTACTTC. It encodes CASSRQVSYEQYF.

The gene calls are TRBV7-8 and TRBJ2-3, with 12 bases fitting TRBD2. This CDR3 region has 16 residues. Trimming at V came to 5 bases and at J to 6 bases, leaving 9 bases not matched to a gene. Germline V gene sequence: CDR1 SGHVS, CDR2 FQNEAQ. The CDR3 spells CASSPRTSGADDTQYF. As DNA, the CDR3 is TGTGCCAGCAGCCCGCGGACTAGCGGGGCCGATGATACGCAGTATTTT. The full variable domain, in which reference TRBV7-8 and TRBJ2-3 provide the parts outside the CDR3, is GAGVSQSPRYKVAKRGQDVALRCDPISGHVSLFWYQQALGQGPEFLTYFQNEAQLDKSGLPSDRFFAERPEGSVSTLKIQRTQQEDSAVYLCASSPRTSGADDTQYFGPGTRLTVL.